Following are 13 T cell receptor beta chains from one sample sequenced in a study of blood T cell repertoires in COVID-19. TCRdb's copy holds only in-frame clones and misses some; the assay was immunoSEQ multiplex PCR. Of some 200,000 clones listed, less than 90% were seen once; the top ten hold 3% to 3.5%. The sample consisted of PBMCs or T cells enriched from blood (not recorded which). These receptor sequences come from a woman between 45 and 65 years old in a cohort exposed to, infected with or recovered from COVID-19 (not recorded which).

V and J are TRBV4-3 and TRBJ2-1; D is possibly TRBD1 (6 bases). The germline CDR1 and CDR2 sequences are LGHNA and YSLEER. Trimming took off 4 bases at V and 7 bases at J, with 11 bases between the two ends. The CDR3 length is 13 residues. DNA of the CDR3: TGCGCCAGCAGCCTAACAGGGTTGAATGAGCAGTTCTTC. Protein product: CASSLTGLNEQFF.

The chain couples TRBV7-2 to TRBJ1-2; D is perhaps TRBD1 (6 bases). The length of the CDR3 is 15 residues. Germline CDR1 SGHTA, CDR2 FQGNSA. The ends were cut back, 5 bases at V and 4 bases at J, with 17 bases in the middle. This CDR3 is CASSLRQAATYGYTF. In nucleotides, the CDR3 is TGTGCCAGCAGCCTTCGACAGGCGGCAACCTATGGCTACACCTTC.

The chain couples TRBV9 to TRBJ2-3; D is possibly TRBD1 (6 bases). Germline CDR1 SGDLS, CDR2 YYNGEE. CDR3 size: 16 residues. The ends were cut back, 0 bases at V and 4 bases at J, with 15 bases in the middle. The CDR3 coding sequence is TGTGCCAGCAGCGTAGTGGGTAGTCACAGGGCAGATACGCAGTATTTT. It yields the protein CASSVVGSHRADTQYF.

This chain joins TRBV6-5 and TRBJ1-4; TRBD1 might be the D (5 bases). The CDR3 sequence is 14 residues long. The V end lost 5 bases, the J end lost 3 bases, and 10 bases lay between the germline ends. Germline values: CDR1 MNHEY, CDR2 SVGAGI. The CDR3 protein is CASSPGIANEKLFF. DNA for the CDR3: TGTGCCAGCAGTCCAGGGATCGCTAATGAAAAACTGTTTTTT.

The chain links TRBV14 to TRBJ1-1, with a weak D call TRBD1 (5 bases). With 5 bases removed from V and 1 base from J, the gap between germline ends came to 11 bases. Germline assignment: CDR1 SGHDN and CDR2 FVKESK. This CDR3 is 14 amino acids long. CDR3 sequence: CASSFVGGNTEAFF. The CDR3 DNA reads TGTGCCAGCAGCTTCGTCGGGGGGAACACTGAAGCTTTCTTT.

This chain links TRBV3-1 (or the pseudogene TRBV3-2) with TRBJ2-7; D remains unclear. The CDR3 is 14 residues long. CDR1 is LGHDT, CDR2 YNNKEL, per germline (reference sequence). Trimming took 1 base from V and 3 from J, leaving 10 bases between them. The CDR3: CASSQVIRNYEQYF. Written as DNA, the CDR3 is TGTGCCAGCAGCCAAGTAATCAGAAACTACGAGCAGTACTTC.

This clone was seen only once. The chain's CDR3 is CATAPRGNNSPLHF. As DNA, the CDR3 is TGTGCCACCGCACCCAGGGGGAATAATTCACCCCTCCACTTT. V gene TRBV10-3 combines with J gene TRBJ1-6; 7 bases map to TRBD1. The CDR3 covers 14 residues. After removal of 10 bases from V and 5 bases from J, the junction contained 8 bases not matched to a gene. CDR1 ENHRY and CDR2 SYGVKD come from the germline V gene.

This clone was found a few times. The chain employs TRBV5-1 and TRBJ2-7, with D perhaps TRBD1 (6 bases). V lost 4 bases and J lost 2, with 13 bases in between. Looked up from germline, CDR1 is SGHRS and CDR2 is YFSETQ. The CDR3 has 14 amino acids. CDR3 amino acids: CASSPGQIPYEQYF. The CDR3 DNA follows: TGCGCCAGCAGCCCAGGACAGATACCCTACGAGCAGTACTTC. The full variable domain, rest sourced from reference TRBV5-1 and TRBJ2-7, is KAGVTQTPRYLIKTRGQQVTLSCSPISGHRSVSWYQQTPGQGLQFLFEYFSETQRNKGNFPGRFSGRQFSNSRSEMNVSTLELGDSALYLCASSPGQIPYEQYFGPGTRLTVT.

The V gene is TRBV5-4, the J gene TRBJ2-5, with a tentative D call TRBD1 (5 bases). Trimming left V 1 base short and J 3 bases short, with 13 bases between. This CDR3 spans 15 amino acids. The germline V gene encodes CDR1 SGHNT and CDR2 YYREEE (reference sequence). CDR3 DNA sequence: TGTGCCAGCAGCTTGCAAAAGGGGAATAAAGAGACCCAGTACTTC. Its protein product is CASSLQKGNKETQYF.

The genes are TRBV6-5 and TRBJ2-3; weak D call: TRBD2 (6 bases). V was trimmed by 0 bases and J by 5 bases, leaving 15 bases between them. Germline values: CDR1 MNHEY, CDR2 SVGAGI. The CDR3 covers 16 residues. This CDR3 is CASSYSIMIAEDTQYF. CDR3 coding DNA: TGTGCCAGCAGTTACTCGATAATGATAGCGGAAGATACGCAGTATTTT.

The rearrangement joins TRBV5-6 to TRBJ1-1; 9 bases agree with TRBD1. Germline CDR1 reads SGHDT; CDR2 reads YYEEEE. V lost 3 bases to trimming and J lost 3 bases; unmatched junction nucleotides: 3. The CDR3 is 14 residues long. CDR3 bases: TGTGCCAGCAGCTGGGGACAGGGACACACTGAAGCTTTCTTT. Its translation: CASSWGQGHTEAFF.

V gene TRBV4-2 combines with J gene TRBJ2-5; the match to TRBD2 covers 11 bases. The CDR3 is 16 amino acids. The germline V gene encodes CDR1 LGHNA and CDR2 YNFKEQ. V lost 1 base and J lost 4; bases outside the gene matches: 5. The CDR3 DNA is TGTGCCAGCAGCCAAGCGGGTAGCGGGGGGGGAGAGACCCAGTACTTC. Its translation: CASSQAGSGGGETQYF.

This clone was seen a single time. V is TRBV11-2 and J is TRBJ2-5; D perhaps matches TRBD2 (6 bases). This CDR3 contains 13 residues. Germline CDR1 reads SGHAT; CDR2 reads FQNNGV. V was trimmed by 5 bases and J by 5 bases, leaving 12 bases between them. DNA of the CDR3: TGTGCCAGCAGCGCGAGACTAGATGAGACCCAGTACTTC. Translated: CASSARLDETQYF.